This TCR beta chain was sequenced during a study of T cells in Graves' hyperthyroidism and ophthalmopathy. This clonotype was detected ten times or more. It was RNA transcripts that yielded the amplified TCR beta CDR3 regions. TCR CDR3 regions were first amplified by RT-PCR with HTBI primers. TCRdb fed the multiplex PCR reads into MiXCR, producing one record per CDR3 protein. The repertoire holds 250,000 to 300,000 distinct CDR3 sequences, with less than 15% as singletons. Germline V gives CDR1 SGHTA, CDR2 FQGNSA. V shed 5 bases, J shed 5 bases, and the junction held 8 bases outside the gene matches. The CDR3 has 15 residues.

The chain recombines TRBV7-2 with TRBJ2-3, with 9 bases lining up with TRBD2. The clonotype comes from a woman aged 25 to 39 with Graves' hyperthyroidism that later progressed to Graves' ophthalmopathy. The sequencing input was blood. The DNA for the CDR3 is TGTGCCAGCAGCCTAGGGACTAGCTCAGGAGATACGCAGTATTTT. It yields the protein CASSLGTSSGDTQYF.